Listed here are 15 T cell receptor beta chains from one sample, sequenced in a study of blood T cell repertoires in COVID-19. Generated by immunoSEQ multiplex PCR, the TCRdb table keeps only in-frame clones and is missing some. The sample contains about 260,000 clones, about 89% of which appear only once. Source material: peripheral blood. These receptors all come from a man aged 35 to 55 who had recovered from COVID-19.

This chain connects TRBV21-1 to TRBJ2-7; the table calls TRBD2, which could not be checked here. TRBV21-1 is recorded as a pseudogene. The CDR3 extends over 19 amino acids. The CDR3 protein is CASSKAEDRWGGFSNKQYF. In DNA form, the CDR3 reads TGTGCCAGCAGCAAAGCGGAGGATCGTTGGGGGGGCTTTTCCAATAAGCAGTACTTC.

CDR3 amino acids: CSVEDLGGETQYF. DNA for the CDR3: TGCAGCGTTGAAGATCTTGGCGGGGAGACCCAGTACTTC. The genes are TRBV29-1 and TRBJ2-5, with D maybe TRBD2 (5 bases). Germline V gene sequence: CDR1 SQVTM, CDR2 ANQGSEA. V was cut by 0 bases and J by 5 bases, with 10 bases left in between. The CDR3 has 13 amino acids.

The chain recombines TRBV19 with TRBJ2-7; TRBD1 matches at 8 bases. CDR3 length: 17 residues. V lost 7 bases and J lost 3; bases outside the gene matches: 17. Germline CDR1 LNHDA, CDR2 SQIVND (reference sequence). CDR3 DNA sequence: TGTGCCAGTACCTGGTCAGCACCGACAGGGGTCAACTACGAGCAGTACTTC. Amino acids: CASTWSAPTGVNYEQYF.

The V and J genes are TRBV6-6 and TRBJ1-2; 7 bases line up with TRBD1. CDR1 is MNHNY and CDR2 is SVGAGI in the germline V gene (reference sequence). The CDR3 extends over 15 amino acids. After removal of 9 bases from V and 3 bases from J, the junction contained 13 bases not matched to a gene. CDR3 amino acids: CARKFDREEYYGYTF. In DNA, the CDR3 is TGTGCCAGGAAATTCGACAGGGAAGAATACTATGGCTACACCTTC.

This clone was counted once. The chain recombines TRBV11-2 with TRBJ2-5; 16 positions agree with TRBD2. The CDR3 contains 17 residues. Per the germline V gene, CDR1 is SGHAT and CDR2 is FQNNGV. The junction had 8 bases not matched to a gene; V was cut back by 5 bases and J by 5 bases. This CDR3 reads CASSAGTSGGVGETQYF. The CDR3 DNA reads TGTGCCAGCAGCGCCGGGACTAGCGGGGGGGTTGGGGAGACCCAGTACTTC.

The V gene is TRBV4-1, the J gene TRBJ2-5; 9 nucleotides align to TRBD2. The CDR3 extends over 17 amino acids. Germline V gene sequence: CDR1 MGHRA, CDR2 YSYEKL. J lost 2 bases, V lost 4 bases, and 11 bases had no gene match. The CDR3 region is CASSRDKRGASQETQYF. CDR3 sequence (DNA): TGCGCCAGCAGCCGAGATAAGCGGGGGGCCTCACAAGAGACCCAGTACTTC.

The V call is TRBV7-2, the J call TRBJ2-1, with 11 bases that match TRBD2. In germline, CDR1 is SGHTA, CDR2 FQGNSA. The V gene end was trimmed by 4 bases and the J gene end by 8 bases; junction bases not matched to a gene: 7. This CDR3 region has 15 residues. CDR3 nucleotide sequence: TGTGCCAGCAGCTCTACTAGCGGGAGTTACTATGAGCAGTTCTTC. Translated: CASSSTSGSYYEQFF.

This clone was detected once. This rearrangement joins TRBV10-1 to TRBJ2-1, with TRBD2 matching 8 bases. CDR3 length: 18 amino acids. J was trimmed by 0 bases and V by 4 bases; bases with no gene match: 11. In germline, CDR1 is WNHNN, CDR2 SYGVQD (reference sequence). The CDR3 spells CASSGPFLAGRSYNEQFF. The CDR3 DNA sequence: TGCGCCAGCAGTGGCCCCTTTCTAGCGGGCCGCTCCTACAATGAGCAGTTCTTC.

This chain uses TRBV10-3 with TRBJ1-2; no firm D call. With 0 bases removed from V and 3 bases from J, the gap between germline ends came to 8 bases. Germline CDR1 and CDR2: ENHRY and SYGVKD. This CDR3 is built from 14 residues. CDR3 nucleotides: TGTGCCATCAGTGAGTCTCCGGAGGACTATGGCTACACCTTC. Residues: CAISESPEDYGYTF.

The chain couples TRBV10-2 to TRBJ2-3; 8 bases line up with TRBD2. Losses at the gene ends were 7 bases for V and 0 bases for J; bases not matched to a gene: 15. There are 18 residues in the CDR3. In germline, CDR1 is WSHSY, CDR2 SAAADI. The CDR3 sequence: CASTPDRNGGASTDTQYF. The CDR3 DNA follows: TGCGCCAGCACGCCGGACCGTAACGGGGGGGCTAGCACAGATACGCAGTATTTT.

The CDR3 spells CASSVGTGALGNTIYF. In DNA, the CDR3 is TGTGCCAGCAGCGTGGGGACAGGGGCCTTGGGCAACACCATATATTTT. J is TRBJ1-3 and V is TRBV9; 10 bases line up with TRBD1. V shed 2 bases, J shed 7 bases, and the junction held 9 bases outside the gene matches. The CDR3 totals 16 residues. CDR1 and CDR2 from the germline V gene are SGDLS and YYNGEE. The full variable domain, completed using reference TRBV9 and TRBJ1-3, is DSGVTQTPKHLITATGQRVTLRCSPRSGDLSVYWYQQSLDQGLQFLIQYYNGEERAKGNILERFSAQQFPDLHSELNLSSLELGDSALYFCASSVGTGALGNTIYFGEGSWLTVV.

This clone has only a few counts. The chain recombines TRBV4-3 with TRBJ1-5, with D unresolved. In germline, CDR1 is LGHNA, CDR2 YSLEER. Trimming took 0 bases from V and 2 from J, leaving 5 bases between them. The CDR3 length is 14 residues. Written as DNA, the CDR3 is TGCGCCAGCAGCCAAGATTCGGGCAATCAGCCCCAGCATTTT. As protein: CASSQDSGNQPQHF.

CDR3 loop: CASTDTGAGTEAFF. The DNA of the CDR3 is TGTGCCAGCACCGATACAGGGGCGGGAACTGAAGCTTTCTTT. The rearrangement uses TRBV5-4 and TRBJ1-1; 7 bases are shared with TRBD1. Germline trimming cut 6 bases from V and 5 bases from J; bases unmatched to any gene: 10. Germline-derived CDR1 and CDR2 are SGHNT and YYREEE (reference sequence). The CDR3 is made up of 14 amino acids.

The V gene is TRBV5-1, the J gene TRBJ2-7, with 7 bases matching TRBD2. The ends lost 0 bases at V and 5 bases at J; junction bases unmatched: 8. The CDR3 is made up of 15 amino acids. CDR1 is SGHRS and CDR2 is YFSETQ in the germline V gene. The CDR3 reads CASSLVGGRGNEQYF. The CDR3 DNA follows: TGCGCCAGCAGCTTGGTCGGCGGGAGAGGGAACGAGCAGTACTTC.

The chain combines TRBV7-8 with TRBJ2-5; 8 bases map to TRBD1. The V gene end was trimmed by 3 bases and the J gene end by 3 bases; junction bases not matched to a gene: 6. The CDR3 runs to 15 residues. CDR1 SGHVS and CDR2 FQNEAQ come from the germline V gene. The CDR3 protein is CASSFRQGTKETQYF. Written as DNA, the CDR3 is TGTGCCAGCAGCTTCCGACAGGGGACAAAAGAGACCCAGTACTTC.